This passage covers 15 T cell receptor beta chains from one sample sequenced in a study of T cell responses to AZD1222 COVID-19 vaccine. Sequenced by immunoSEQ multiplex PCR; TCRdb stores in-frame clones only, minus some. The table shows around 100,000 clones, with around 87% occurring only once. This specimen consisted of peripheral blood, obtained on day 0 of AZD1222 vaccination. The receptors come from an adult in good health.

This chain links TRBV27 with TRBJ2-5, with TRBD1 matching over 7 bases. The germline gives CDR1 MNHEY, CDR2 SMNVEV (reference sequence). Germline trimming cut 0 bases from V and 5 bases from J; bases unmatched to any gene: 3. CDR3 size: 14 residues. The CDR3 sequence is CASSLSGGGETQYF. The CDR3 nucleotides read TGTGCCAGCAGTTTATCAGGGGGCGGGGAGACCCAGTACTTC.

The V and J genes are TRBV6-5 and TRBJ2-7; 10 bases align to TRBD1. The CDR3 contains 15 residues. The germline CDR1 and CDR2 sequences are MNHEY and SVGAGI. J gave up 4 bases and V 3 bases, and 6 bases lay outside the gene matches. This CDR3 reads CASSYLTGGVYEQYF. The CDR3 DNA is TGTGCCAGCAGTTATCTGACAGGGGGCGTGTACGAGCAGTACTTC.

The rearrangement uses TRBV7-2 and TRBJ2-2, with D perhaps being TRBD1 or TRBD2 (5 bases each). Germline V CDR1 and CDR2: SGHTA, FQGNSA. V gave up 5 bases and J gave up 2 bases, with 15 bases separating them. This CDR3 contains 16 residues. DNA of the CDR3: TGTGCCAGCAGCCCTACCGGGACGGTAAACACCGGGGAGCTGTTTTTT. Translated, it gives CASSPTGTVNTGELFF.

The chain couples TRBV29-1 to TRBJ2-7, with D maybe TRBD2 (6 bases). Germline assignment: CDR1 SQVTM and CDR2 ANQGSEA. V was cut by 4 bases and J by 0 bases, with 13 bases left in between. The CDR3 covers 14 residues. The DNA of the CDR3 is TGCAGCGTTGGTTTGGGGGGTAGCTCCTACGAGCAGTACTTC. It encodes CSVGLGGSSYEQYF.

This clone has a handful of counts. The chain has TRBV7-2 and TRBJ1-3; tentative D call: TRBD1 (5 bases). Per the germline V gene, CDR1 is SGHTA and CDR2 is FQGNSA. CDR3 length: 13 amino acids. V shed 3 bases and J shed 5 bases, with 8 bases lying between them. The chain's CDR3 is CASSFDRRNTIYF. CDR3 sequence (DNA): TGTGCCAGCAGCTTTGACAGACGAAACACCATATATTTT.

This clone was detected only once. The chain is built from TRBV28 and TRBJ2-3; 12 bases are a match to TRBD2. V trimming: 6 bases; J trimming: 4 bases; junction bases outside the gene matches: 14. Germline CDR1 and CDR2: MDHEN and SYDVKM. This CDR3 is 18 amino acids long. CDR3 loop: CASSPGTSGFQPPDTQYF. The CDR3 nucleotides are TGTGCCAGCAGCCCCGGGACTAGCGGGTTCCAACCCCCAGATACGCAGTATTTT.

V is TRBV27 and J is TRBJ1-2, with D unclear. The CDR3 covers 15 residues. The germline V gene encodes CDR1 MNHEY and CDR2 SMNVEV (reference sequence). V was shortened by 3 bases and J by 8 bases, with 19 bases between the two germline ends. The CDR3 DNA follows: TGTGCCAGCAGTTTGGAGTCGGGCAGCCCGGGAGGCTACACCTTC. Protein product: CASSLESGSPGGYTF.

This chain connects TRBV18 to TRBJ1-5, with 11 bases that match TRBD1. This CDR3 region has 18 residues. V shed 3 bases, J shed 4 bases, and the junction held 11 bases outside the gene matches. The germline CDR1 and CDR2 sequences are KGHSH and LQKENI. The CDR3 nucleotides read TGTGCCAGCTCACCTAATGGGACAGGGGGGGCTCGGAATCAGCCCCAGCATTTT. Protein: CASSPNGTGGARNQPQHF.

Remarks on this clone: The junction departs from germline at one end; a sequencing error may be responsible. The genes are TRBV7-2 and TRBJ1-2, with D hard to call. The CDR3 extends over 11 amino acids. Germline assignment: CDR1 SGHTA and CDR2 FQGNSA. The CDR3 spells CASSGQGGYPF. CDR3 sequence (DNA): TGTGCCAGCTCGGGCCAAGGCGGGTACCCCTTC.

The CDR3 sequence is CASSFGGGELFF. The CDR3 nucleotides read TGTGCCAGCAGCTTCGGAGGTGGGGAGCTGTTTTTT. J is TRBJ2-2 and V is TRBV7-8; perhaps TRBD2 as D (5 bases). The CDR3 consists of 12 residues. Trimming removed 3 bases at V and 8 bases at J, with 7 bases between. The germline V gene has CDR1 SGHVS and CDR2 FQNEAQ.

The chain joins TRBV5-1 to TRBJ2-7; D ambiguous. The CDR3 has 12 amino acids. The V end lost 4 bases, the J end lost 2 bases, and 7 bases lay between the germline ends. From germline, CDR1 is SGHRS and CDR2 YFSETQ. CDR3 DNA: TGCGCCAGCAGCCAGACCGCCTACGAGCAGTACTTC. Its protein is CASSQTAYEQYF.

The chain combines TRBV3-1 (or the pseudogene TRBV3-2) with TRBJ1-4; D uncertain. Trimming left V 4 bases short and J 7 bases short, with 16 bases between. This CDR3 is built from 15 residues. The germline V gene has CDR1 LGHDT and CDR2 YNNKEL (reference sequence). In DNA, the CDR3 is TGTGCCAGCAGCCTTCCGGCGTTATACGGTGAAAAACTGTTTTTT. The encoded protein is CASSLPALYGEKLFF.

The chain has TRBV24-1 and TRBJ1-1; possible D gene TRBD1, 5 bases. Germline loops: CDR1 KGHDR, CDR2 SFDVKD. The CDR3 has 15 residues. Between the trimmed V and J ends, which lost 1 base and 5 bases, there was a span of 13 bases. The CDR3 spells CATSDFGQGGTEAFF. As DNA, the CDR3 is TGTGCCACCAGTGATTTCGGGCAGGGTGGTACTGAAGCTTTCTTT.

The chain links TRBV21-1 to TRBJ2-5; the table's D call, TRBD1, has no DNA check behind it. TRBV21-1 is noted as a pseudogene. This CDR3 spans 14 amino acids. CDR3 nucleotides: TGTGCCAGCAGCAAAGAAGGGGAACGGGAGACCCAGTACTTC. Translated, it gives CASSKEGERETQYF.

J is TRBJ1-6 and V is TRBV18; a weak D match, TRBD1 (6 bases). CDR3 length: 15 residues. V gave up 3 bases and J gave up 6 bases, with 12 bases separating them. Germline CDR1 and CDR2: KGHSH and LQKENI. CDR3 in DNA: TGTGCCAGCTCACCCAGACAGGCTAGTAATTCACCCCTCCACTTT. This translates into CASSPRQASNSPLHF.